Presented here are 32 T cell receptor beta chains from one specimen sequenced in a study of blood T cell repertoires in COVID-19. TCRdb keeps only in-frame clones here, not all; method: immunoSEQ multiplex PCR. This sample has 300,000 or so clones, with about nine tenths found just once. The sample comprised peripheral blood. The receptor source for this set is a man in his forties or fifties with active or convalescent COVID-19.

CDR3 region: CASSKGRDRANTEAFF. In DNA form, the CDR3 reads TGTGCCAGCAGCAAAGGGCGTGACAGGGCAAACACTGAAGCTTTCTTT. The chain uses TRBV21-1 and TRBJ1-1; whether TRBD1, the table's D call, matches the DNA was not checked. TRBV21-1 is designated a pseudogene. This CDR3 spans 16 amino acids.

This chain links TRBV18 with TRBJ1-1; 10 bases line up with TRBD1. From germline, CDR1 is KGHSH and CDR2 LQKENI. Trimming at V came to 6 bases and at J to 4 bases, leaving 8 bases not matched to a gene. The CDR3 contains 15 residues. The CDR3 protein is CASSPRQGASTEAFF. The CDR3 bases are TGTGCCAGCTCGCCTCGACAGGGGGCAAGCACTGAAGCTTTCTTT.

The gene calls are TRBV10-3 and TRBJ2-5; 10 positions match TRBD1. With 4 bases clipped from V and 1 base from J, the junction kept 3 bases outside the gene matches. The V gene's germline CDR1 is ENHRY and CDR2 SYGVKD. The CDR3 consists of 15 residues. The CDR3 DNA reads TGTGCCATCAGTGGGGGACAGGGGCTCCAAGAGACCCAGTACTTC. It codes for CAISGGQGLQETQYF.

This clone has just a few counts. The CDR3: CASSPTGWTSGSSYEQYF. In DNA form, the CDR3 reads TGTGCCAGCAGCCCAACAGGGTGGACTAGCGGGAGCTCCTACGAGCAGTACTTC. This chain links TRBV9 with TRBJ2-7; 13 nucleotides align to TRBD2. Losses at the gene ends were 4 bases for V and 0 bases for J; bases not matched to a gene: 10. Germline-derived CDR1 and CDR2 are SGDLS and YYNGEE. The CDR3 runs to 18 residues.

This chain uses TRBV18 with TRBJ2-1; 11 nucleotides agree with TRBD2. Germline CDR1 and CDR2: KGHSH and LQKENI. The CDR3 sequence is 16 residues long. The junction had 6 bases not matched to a gene; V was cut back by 1 base and J by 7 bases. The CDR3 protein is CASSPRLAGGMNEQFF. The CDR3 DNA is TGTGCCAGCTCACCACGCCTAGCGGGAGGTATGAATGAGCAGTTCTTC.

This clone was found a few times. This chain connects TRBV5-6 to TRBJ1-4; D may be TRBD1 (6 bases). Germline V CDR1 and CDR2: SGHDT, YYEEEE. V lost 4 bases and J lost 8, with 18 bases in between. The CDR3 totals 15 residues. Here the CDR3 DNA reads TGTGCCAGCAGCAGCGTCCAACAGGGAGAGGAAAAACTGTTTTTT. Translated: CASSSVQQGEEKLFF. The complete variable domain, with remaining parts taken from reference TRBV5-6 and TRBJ1-4, reads DAGVTQSPTHLIKTRGQQVTLRCSPKSGHDTVSWYQQALGQGPQFIFQYYEEEERQRGNFPDRFSGHQFPNYSSELNVNALLLGDSALYLCASSSVQQGEEKLFFGSGTQLSVL.

The rearrangement links TRBV6-6 to TRBJ2-6; weak D call: TRBD1 (6 bases). The V gene lost 4 bases and the J gene lost 0 bases, with 7 bases spanning the gap. The CDR3 is 15 residues long. Germline values: CDR1 MNHNY, CDR2 SVGAGI (reference sequence). CDR3 nucleotide sequence: TGTGCCAGCAGTTTCAGGGGCTCTGGGGCCAACGTCCTGACTTTC. Protein: CASSFRGSGANVLTF.

The rearrangement links TRBV13 to TRBJ2-2; 8 nucleotides match TRBD2. The CDR3 is made up of 17 amino acids. J lost 1 base, V lost 3 bases, and 7 bases had no gene match. In germline, CDR1 is PRHDT, CDR2 FYEKMQ (reference sequence). This CDR3 reads CASSFQLLAGNTGELFF. The CDR3 bases are TGTGCCAGCAGCTTTCAACTCCTAGCGGGGAACACCGGGGAGCTGTTTTTT. The variable domain in full, completed from reference TRBV13 and TRBJ2-2, reads AAGVIQSPRHLIKEKRETATLKCYPIPRHDTVYWYQQGPGQDPQFLISFYEKMQSDKGSIPDRFSAQQFSDYHSELNMSSLELGDSALYFCASSFQLLAGNTGELFFGEGSRLTVL.

V is TRBV27 and J is TRBJ2-1; 7 bases match TRBD2. V shed 5 bases, J shed 7 bases, and the junction held 8 bases outside the gene matches. Per germline, CDR1 MNHEY and CDR2 SMNVEV (reference sequence). This CDR3 is built from 14 residues. CDR3 in amino acids: CASSPGTKGNEQFF. The CDR3 nucleotides read TGTGCCAGCAGTCCCGGGACTAAGGGTAATGAGCAGTTCTTC.

The V gene is TRBV6-2 or TRBV6-3, the J gene TRBJ1-2; D gene unclear. This CDR3 region has 12 residues. V lost 5 bases and J 8 bases, leaving 12 bases between the germline ends. CDR1 and CDR2 from the germline V gene are MNHEY and SVGEGT. The CDR3 DNA is TGTGCCAGCAGTACGGGATTACGCGGCTACACCTTC. The encoded protein is CASSTGLRGYTF.

The CDR3 loop reads CASSQDQGGYPYEQYF. In DNA, the CDR3 is TGCGCCAGCAGCCAAGATCAAGGCGGGTACCCCTACGAGCAGTACTTC. The chain is built from TRBV4-1 and TRBJ2-7; D possibly corresponds to TRBD2 (5 bases). In germline, CDR1 is MGHRA, CDR2 YSYEKL. Deletions cut 0 bases from V and 2 bases from J, with 14 bases between. This CDR3 region has 16 residues.

The rearrangement joins TRBV5-1 to TRBJ1-1; D possibly corresponds to TRBD1 (6 bases). The germline CDR1 and CDR2 sequences are SGHRS and YFSETQ. This CDR3 contains 15 residues. Trimming removed 4 bases at V and 5 bases at J, with 18 bases between. CDR3 nucleotides: TGCGCCAGCAGCACCACAGGGACTACGGGGACTGAAGCTTTCTTT. Its translation: CASSTTGTTGTEAFF.

The gene calls are TRBV29-1 and TRBJ1-5, with 7 bases matching TRBD1. CDR1 is SQVTM, CDR2 ANQGSEA, per germline. This CDR3 has 13 amino acids. With 7 bases clipped from V and 8 bases from J, the junction kept 11 bases outside the gene matches. In DNA form, the CDR3 reads TGCAGCGCTGGACAGGCCCCGGGGGAGCCCCAGCATTTT. Translated, it gives CSAGQAPGEPQHF.

The genes are TRBV6-1 and TRBJ2-5; D call uncertain. The CDR3 covers 15 residues. V was cut by 3 bases and J by 5 bases, with 16 bases left in between. Germline-derived CDR1 and CDR2 are MNHNS and SASEGT. DNA for the CDR3: TGTGCCAGCAGTGATGCCGCGTATTCTCGGGAGACCCAGTACTTC. The encoded protein is CASSDAAYSRETQYF.

The chain employs TRBV28 and TRBJ2-7, with a tentative D call TRBD2 (7 bases). Per the germline V gene, CDR1 is MDHEN and CDR2 is SYDVKM. Trimming shortened V by 5 bases and J by 5 bases, and 19 bases separated the two germline ends. The CDR3 sequence is 15 residues long. This CDR3 is CASSTFEGGAHEQYF. The CDR3 region has the DNA TGTGCCAGCAGTACCTTCGAAGGGGGGGCTCACGAGCAGTACTTC.

The genes are TRBV11-2 and TRBJ2-7, with 7 bases matching TRBD2. The CDR3 is 15 amino acids. Trimming cost V 1 base and J 2 bases; bases outside gene matches: 5. CDR1 is SGHAT, CDR2 FQNNGV, per germline. Written as DNA, the CDR3 is TGTGCCAGCAGCTTAGTATCGAGCGGGGCCTACGAGCAGTACTTC. This encodes CASSLVSSGAYEQYF. Filled out from reference TRBV11-2 and TRBJ2-7, the complete variable domain reads EAGVAQSPRYKIIEKRQSVAFWCNPISGHATLYWYQQILGQGPKLLIQFQNNGVVDDSQLPKDRFSAERLKGVDSTLKIQPAKLEDSAVYLCASSLVSSGAYEQYFGPGTRLTVT.

J is TRBJ1-5 and V is TRBV7-8, with TRBD1 matching 7 bases. CDR1 is SGHVS, CDR2 FQNEAQ, per germline. This CDR3 has 15 amino acids. The J segment lost 6 bases and the V segment lost 2 bases, leaving 7 bases of the junction unmatched. CDR3 in DNA: TGTGCCAGCAGCTTATTGGGGGCAGGGGGTCAGCCCCAGCATTTT. Translation gives CASSLLGAGGQPQHF.

The chain is built from TRBV28 and TRBJ1-3; no clear D. Trimming took 4 bases from V and 0 from J, leaving 13 bases between them. This CDR3 region has 16 residues. Germline V gene sequence: CDR1 MDHEN, CDR2 SYDVKM. CDR3 in DNA: TGTGCCAGCAGTTCAGGATCAGCCGTCTCTGGAAACACCATATATTTT. Protein product: CASSSGSAVSGNTIYF.

This chain links TRBV6-6 with TRBJ1-1; a weak D match, TRBD1 (5 bases). The CDR3 contains 13 residues. V was cut by 7 bases and J by 4 bases, with 13 bases left in between. CDR1 is MNHNY, CDR2 SVGAGI, per germline (reference sequence). CDR3 DNA: TGTGCCAGCAACTGGCAGGGTGCCACTGAAGCTTTCTTT. Its translation is CASNWQGATEAFF.

The V and J genes are TRBV24-1 and TRBJ2-1, with 8 bases aligning to TRBD2. CDR3 size: 16 residues. Trimming cost V 5 bases and J 3 bases; bases outside gene matches: 8. From germline, CDR1 is KGHDR and CDR2 SFDVKD. The CDR3 nucleotides read TGTGCCACCAGTGGCCCGAGGGCGGGGGGCTACAATGAGCAGTTCTTC. It is translated as CATSGPRAGGYNEQFF.

The chain combines TRBV30 with TRBJ2-7; tentatively, D is TRBD1 (6 bases). V was shortened by 5 bases and J by 2 bases, with 13 bases between the two germline ends. The CDR3 loop spans 13 amino acids. From germline, CDR1 is GTSNPN and CDR2 SVGIG (reference sequence). In nucleotides, the CDR3 is TGTGCCTGGGAGGGGGTGGGGGCCTACGAGCAGTACTTC. It is translated as CAWEGVGAYEQYF. The full variable domain, in which reference TRBV30 and TRBJ2-7 provide the parts outside the CDR3, is SQTIHQWPATLVQPVGSPLSLECTVEGTSNPNLYWYRQAAGRGLQLLFYSVGIGQISSEVPQNLSASRPQDRQFILSSKKLLLSDSGFYLCAWEGVGAYEQYFGPGTRLTVT.

The J gene is TRBJ2-3, the V gene TRBV18, with unresolved D. The CDR3 runs 13 residues. Germline-derived CDR1 and CDR2 are KGHSH and LQKENI. Trimming took off 3 bases at V and 5 bases at J, with 9 bases between the two ends. CDR3 bases: TGTGCCAGCTCACCCGAAACGAGAGATACGCAGTATTTT. Its protein product is CASSPETRDTQYF.

The chain uses TRBV6-6 and TRBJ1-1; TRBD1 agrees at 11 bases. The V and J ends lost 7 bases and 3 bases, in that order; junction bases with no gene match: 7. The CDR3 sequence is 15 residues long. Germline loops: CDR1 MNHNY, CDR2 SVGAGI (reference sequence). The CDR3 sequence: CASNQAGQGDTEAFF. CDR3 coding DNA: TGTGCCAGCAACCAAGCGGGACAGGGGGACACTGAAGCTTTCTTT.

The rearrangement uses TRBV5-1 and TRBJ2-1; D possibly corresponds to TRBD1 (6 bases). CDR1 and CDR2 from the germline V gene are SGHRS and YFSETQ. V shed 5 bases and J shed 5 bases, with 14 bases lying between them. The CDR3 has 14 residues. CDR3 sequence (DNA): TGCGCCAGCAGTTCAGGGGCCGTCCACAATGAGCAGTTCTTC. Translating gives CASSSGAVHNEQFF.

The chain recombines TRBV28 with TRBJ1-2; maybe TRBD1 (5 bases). In germline, CDR1 is MDHEN, CDR2 SYDVKM. There are 11 residues in the CDR3. The V and J ends lost 5 bases and 8 bases respectively, with 9 bases between them. Here the CDR3 reads CASSVRGGYTF. The DNA of the CDR3 is TGTGCCAGCAGTGTCCGGGGGGGCTACACCTTC.

This chain uses TRBV19 with TRBJ2-6; D call uncertain. Trimming took off 4 bases at V and 6 bases at J, with 10 bases between the two ends. Germline V lookup: CDR1 LNHDA, CDR2 SQIVND (reference sequence). The CDR3 loop spans 14 amino acids. CDR3 coding DNA: TGTGCCAGTAGTACACAGTTCCTGGCCAACGTCCTGACTTTC. Its protein product is CASSTQFLANVLTF.

CDR3 sequence: CASSLARSSGYNTGELFF. DNA of the CDR3: TGTGCCAGCAGCTTAGCGCGGTCTAGCGGATATAACACCGGGGAGCTGTTTTTT. The rearrangement joins TRBV7-2 to TRBJ2-2, with 7 nucleotides matching TRBD2. V gave up 0 bases and J gave up 2 bases; unmatched junction bases: 9. CDR3 size: 18 residues. Germline V gives CDR1 SGHTA, CDR2 FQGNSA.

This chain uses TRBV5-6 with TRBJ1-3; weak D call: TRBD1 (6 bases). The CDR3 sequence is 13 residues long. Germline CDR1 is SGHDT and CDR2 is YYEEEE. Trimming shortened V by 2 bases and J by 7 bases, and 10 bases separated the two germline ends. CDR3 nucleotides: TGTGCCAGCAGCTTTACAGGGTACAACACCATATATTTT. Its protein product is CASSFTGYNTIYF.

The chain uses TRBV19 and TRBJ2-5; 9 positions match TRBD2. The CDR3 sequence is 14 residues long. J gave up 4 bases and V 3 bases, and 3 bases lay outside the gene matches. Germline loops: CDR1 LNHDA, CDR2 SQIVND (reference sequence). CDR3 protein: CASSIRAGGETQYF. CDR3 DNA sequence: TGTGCCAGTAGTATTCGAGCGGGGGGAGAGACCCAGTACTTC.

The rearrangement uses TRBV15 and TRBJ1-6; no clear D gene. V was pared by 1 base and J by 13 bases, with 14 bases between. Germline V lookup: CDR1 LNHNV, CDR2 YYDKDF (reference sequence). The CDR3 has 14 residues. The chain's CDR3 is CATSRVYDGGPLHF. CDR3 in DNA: TGTGCCACCAGCAGAGTCTACGACGGCGGGCCCCTCCACTTT.

The chain uses TRBV3-1 (or the pseudogene TRBV3-2) and TRBJ2-7; TRBD1 might be the D (5 bases). CDR3 length equals 14 residues. Germline assignment: CDR1 LGHDT and CDR2 YNNKEL (reference sequence). V was pared by 0 bases and J by 10 bases, with 16 bases between. The CDR3 nucleotides read TGTGCCAGCAGCCAAGATGACAGCCTCTCGGAACAGTACTTC. This gives the protein CASSQDDSLSEQYF.

The gene calls are TRBV19 and TRBJ1-6; 8 bases map to TRBD1. The CDR3 has 15 amino acids. From germline, CDR1 is LNHDA and CDR2 SQIVND (reference sequence). With 9 bases clipped from V and 4 bases from J, the junction kept 8 bases outside the gene matches. This CDR3 reads CASQGAKLYNSPLHF. CDR3 coding DNA: TGTGCCAGCCAGGGGGCGAAGTTGTATAATTCACCCCTCCACTTT.